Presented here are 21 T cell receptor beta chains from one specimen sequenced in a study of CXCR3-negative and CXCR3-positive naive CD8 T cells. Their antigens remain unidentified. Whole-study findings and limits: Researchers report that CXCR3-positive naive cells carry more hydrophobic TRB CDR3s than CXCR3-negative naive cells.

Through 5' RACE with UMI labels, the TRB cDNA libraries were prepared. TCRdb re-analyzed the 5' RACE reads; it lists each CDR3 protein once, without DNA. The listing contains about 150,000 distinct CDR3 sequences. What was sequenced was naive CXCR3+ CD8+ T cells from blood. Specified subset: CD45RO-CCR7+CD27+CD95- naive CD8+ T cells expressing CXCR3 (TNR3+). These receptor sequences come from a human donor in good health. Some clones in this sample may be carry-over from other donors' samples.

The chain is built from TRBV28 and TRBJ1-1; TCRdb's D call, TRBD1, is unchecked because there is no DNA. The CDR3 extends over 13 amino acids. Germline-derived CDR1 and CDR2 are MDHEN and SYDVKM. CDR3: CASSEAGVTEAFF. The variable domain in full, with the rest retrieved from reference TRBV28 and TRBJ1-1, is DVKVTQSSRYLVKRTGEKVFLECVQDMDHENMFWYRQDPGLGLRLIYFSYDVKMKEKGDIPEGYSVSREKKERFSLILESASTNQTSMYLCASSEAGVTEAFFGQGTRLTVV.

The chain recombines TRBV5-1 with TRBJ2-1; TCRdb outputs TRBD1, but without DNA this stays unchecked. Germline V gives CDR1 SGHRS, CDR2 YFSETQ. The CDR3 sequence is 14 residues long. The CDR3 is CASSPGTDLNEQFF. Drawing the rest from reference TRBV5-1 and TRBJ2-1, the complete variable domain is KAGVTQTPRYLIKTRGQQVTLSCSPISGHRSVSWYQQTPGQGLQFLFEYFSETQRNKGNFPGRFSGRQFSNSRSEMNVSTLELGDSALYLCASSPGTDLNEQFFGPGTRLTVL.

This CDR3 reads CASSLGLGTGELFF. V usage is TRBV12-3 or TRBV12-4 and J usage is TRBJ2-2. This CDR3 spans 14 amino acids.

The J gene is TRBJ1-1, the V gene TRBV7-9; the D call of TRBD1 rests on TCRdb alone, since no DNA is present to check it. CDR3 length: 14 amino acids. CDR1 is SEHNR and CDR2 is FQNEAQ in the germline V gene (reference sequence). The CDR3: CASSLDRGLTEAFF.

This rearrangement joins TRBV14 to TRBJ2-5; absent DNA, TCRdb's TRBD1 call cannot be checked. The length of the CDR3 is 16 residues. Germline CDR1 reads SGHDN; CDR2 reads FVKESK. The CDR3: CASSQVFGQGQETQYF.

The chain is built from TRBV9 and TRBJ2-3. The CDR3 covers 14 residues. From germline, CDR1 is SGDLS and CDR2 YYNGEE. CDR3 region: CASSVTPSTDTQYF.

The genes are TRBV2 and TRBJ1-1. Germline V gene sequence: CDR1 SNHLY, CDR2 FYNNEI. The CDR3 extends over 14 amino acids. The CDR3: CASSETDGNTEAFF.

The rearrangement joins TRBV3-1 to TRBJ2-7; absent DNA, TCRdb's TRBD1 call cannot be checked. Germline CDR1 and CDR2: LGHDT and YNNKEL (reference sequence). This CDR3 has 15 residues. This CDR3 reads CASSQDSRWIYEQYF.

CDR3 in amino acids: CSPRTEETQYF. This chain joins TRBV29-1 and TRBJ2-5. The germline V gene has CDR1 SQVTM and CDR2 ANQGSEA. This CDR3 contains 11 residues.

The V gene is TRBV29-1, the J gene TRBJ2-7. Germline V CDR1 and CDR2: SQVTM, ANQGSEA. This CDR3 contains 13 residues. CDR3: CSVVTGAAYEQYF.

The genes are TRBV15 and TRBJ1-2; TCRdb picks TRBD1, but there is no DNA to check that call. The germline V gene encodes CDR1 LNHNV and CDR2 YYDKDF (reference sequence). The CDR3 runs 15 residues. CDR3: CATSRATGSNYGYTF. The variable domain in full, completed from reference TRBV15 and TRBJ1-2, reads DAMVIQNPRYQVTQFGKPVTLSCSQTLNHNVMYWYQQKSSQAPKLLFHYYDKDFNNEADTPDNFQSRRPNTSFCFLDIRSPGLGDTAMYLCATSRATGSNYGYTFGSGTRLTVV.

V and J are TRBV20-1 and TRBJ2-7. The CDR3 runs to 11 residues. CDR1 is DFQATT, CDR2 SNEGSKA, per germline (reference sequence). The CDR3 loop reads CSARGDYEQYF.

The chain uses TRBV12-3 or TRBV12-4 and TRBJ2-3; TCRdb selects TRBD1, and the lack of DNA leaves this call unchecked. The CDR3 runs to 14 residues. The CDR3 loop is CASSLGGVADTQYF.

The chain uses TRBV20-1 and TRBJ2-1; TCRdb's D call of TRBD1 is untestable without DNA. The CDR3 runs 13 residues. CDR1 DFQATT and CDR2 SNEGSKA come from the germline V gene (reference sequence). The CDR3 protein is CSARDPDKGEQFF.

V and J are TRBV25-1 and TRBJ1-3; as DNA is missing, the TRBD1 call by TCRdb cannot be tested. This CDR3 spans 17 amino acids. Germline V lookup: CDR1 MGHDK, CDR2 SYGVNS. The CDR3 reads CAARGQIEGRSGNTIYF.

The CDR3 sequence: CASSPESGDNEQFF. V and J are TRBV18 and TRBJ2-1; TCRdb indicates TRBD2, and absent DNA this call remains unverified. The CDR3 length is 14 residues. Germline V gives CDR1 KGHSH, CDR2 LQKENI.

The CDR3 protein is CASSLVDRLRELFF. The V gene is TRBV12-3 or TRBV12-4, the J gene TRBJ2-2. The CDR3 totals 14 residues.

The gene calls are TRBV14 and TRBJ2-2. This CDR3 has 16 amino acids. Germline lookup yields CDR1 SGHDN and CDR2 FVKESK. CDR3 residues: CASSQDRRTYGGELFF.

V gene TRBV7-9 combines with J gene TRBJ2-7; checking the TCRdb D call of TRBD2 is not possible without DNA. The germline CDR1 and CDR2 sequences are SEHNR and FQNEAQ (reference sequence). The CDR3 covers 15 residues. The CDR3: CASSPRTSGLIEQYF.

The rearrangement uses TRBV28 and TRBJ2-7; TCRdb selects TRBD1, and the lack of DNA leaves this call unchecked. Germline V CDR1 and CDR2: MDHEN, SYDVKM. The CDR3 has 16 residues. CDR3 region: CASSSTGTYPTYEQYF.

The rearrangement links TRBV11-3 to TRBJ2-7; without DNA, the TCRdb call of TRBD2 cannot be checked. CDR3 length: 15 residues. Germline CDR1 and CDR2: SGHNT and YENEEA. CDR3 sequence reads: CASSFGSFGFGEQYF.